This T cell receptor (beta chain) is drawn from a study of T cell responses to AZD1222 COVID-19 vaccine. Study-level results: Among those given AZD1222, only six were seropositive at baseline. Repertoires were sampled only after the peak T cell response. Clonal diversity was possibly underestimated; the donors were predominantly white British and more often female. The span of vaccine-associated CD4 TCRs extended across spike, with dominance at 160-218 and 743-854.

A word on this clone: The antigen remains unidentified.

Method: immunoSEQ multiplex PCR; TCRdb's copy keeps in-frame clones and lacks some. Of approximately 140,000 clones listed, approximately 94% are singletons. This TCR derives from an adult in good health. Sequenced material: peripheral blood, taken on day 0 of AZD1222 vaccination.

As DNA, the CDR3 is TGTGCCAGCAGCTTTGGGGTATCCTACGAGCAGTACTTC. It codes for CASSFGVSYEQYF. The rearrangement links TRBV5-4 to TRBJ2-7; D unclear. The ends were cut back, 2 bases at V and 1 base at J, with 7 bases in the middle. The germline CDR1 and CDR2 sequences are SGHNT and YYREEE (reference sequence). The CDR3 extends over 13 amino acids.